This T cell receptor (beta chain) originates from a study of PD-L1 blockade in urothelial cancer. Overall study: Previous chemotherapy exposure amounted to 0 to 3 regimens for patients. Blood analysis occurred 3 weeks (second dose) and 6 weeks after treatment start. Median T cell yield per blood sample was over 140,000 cells.

PCRs each included synthetic TCR analog templates spiked in. The method was immunoSEQ multiplex PCR; TCRdb's version includes in-frame clones alone and lacks a portion of them. The sample records nearly 45,000 clones, nearly 90% being singletons. The time point here: pretreatment peripheral blood. Sequenced material: PBMCs, taken around atezolizumab (anti-PD-L1) treatment. The TCR comes from a donor at least 40 years old with urothelial cancer.

CDR3 DNA sequence: TGTGCCAGCAGGCAGGCCCTCGTTCCCGACGGCGGGGAGCTGTTTTTT. Encoded protein: CASRQALVPDGGELFF. The chain uses TRBV27 and TRBJ2-2; D not certain. V was pared by 6 bases and J by 7 bases, with 21 bases between. There are 16 residues in the CDR3. Germline values: CDR1 MNHEY, CDR2 SMNVEV (reference sequence).